This TCR beta chain came from a study of a mutant IDH1 vaccine in newly diagnosed glioma. Looking at the study overall: Vaccines began 4-6 weeks after radiotherapy alone, or with temozolomide cycles. Earlier therapy was either radiotherapy, temozolomide, or both, and most got both.

A word on this clone: Its antigen is unknown.

Time point of the sample: week 5, during vaccination. Doses consisted of 300 ug of mutant IDH1 20-mer peptide each, paired with topical imiquimod. Germline V gene sequence: CDR1 SGDLS, CDR2 YYNGEE. V lost 2 bases, J lost 6 bases, and 23 bases lay in between. The CDR3 extends over 17 amino acids. TCRdb's table, derived via immunoSEQ multiplex PCR, lists solely in-frame clones and lacks some. The profile covers under 30,000 clones, with 75% to 80% appearing a single time and roughly a tenth taken by the ten largest. The sequence was collected from a middle-aged man with glioma. The material was PBMCs, obtained from a glioma patient whose treatment included an IDH1 peptide vaccine. This rearrangement joins TRBV9 to TRBJ1-1, with D possibly TRBD1 on 5 matching bases. CDR3 coding DNA: TGTGCCAGCAGCGTTGGGGGACTTCTACATACCAACCCTGAAGCTTTCTTT. This sequence encodes CASSVGGLLHTNPEAFF.